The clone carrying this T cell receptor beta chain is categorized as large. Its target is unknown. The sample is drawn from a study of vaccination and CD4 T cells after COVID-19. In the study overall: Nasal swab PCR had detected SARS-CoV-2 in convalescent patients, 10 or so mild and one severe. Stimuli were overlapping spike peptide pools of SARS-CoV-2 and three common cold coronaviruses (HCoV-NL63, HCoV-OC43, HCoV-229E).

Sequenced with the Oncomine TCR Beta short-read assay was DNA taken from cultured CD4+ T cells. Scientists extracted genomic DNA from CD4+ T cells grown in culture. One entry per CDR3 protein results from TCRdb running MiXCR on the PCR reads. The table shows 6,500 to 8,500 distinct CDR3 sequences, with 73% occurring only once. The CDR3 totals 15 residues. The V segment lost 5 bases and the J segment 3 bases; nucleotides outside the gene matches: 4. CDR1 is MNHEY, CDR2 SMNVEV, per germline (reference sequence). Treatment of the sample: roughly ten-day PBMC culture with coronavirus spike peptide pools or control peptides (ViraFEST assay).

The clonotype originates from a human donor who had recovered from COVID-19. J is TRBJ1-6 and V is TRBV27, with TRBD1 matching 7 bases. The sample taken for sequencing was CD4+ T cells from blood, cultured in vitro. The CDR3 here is CASSPRTGYNSPLHF. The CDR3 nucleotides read TGTGCCAGCAGTCCACGGACAGGCTATAATTCACCCCTCCACTTT.